The 21 T cell receptor beta chains below come from one sample, sequenced in a study of T cell changes during pregnancy in multiple sclerosis. TCRdb's table, derived via immunoSEQ multiplex PCR, lists solely in-frame clones and lacks some. The table records roughly 49,000 clones, 85% to 95% of them present only once. Specimen: CD8+ T cells from peripheral blood mononuclear cells, collected in the first trimester of pregnancy. These receptors were taken from a female donor with multiple sclerosis, enrolled in a pregnancy study.

The chain recombines TRBV7-2 with TRBJ2-7; TRBD1 might be the D (5 bases). Germline V gene sequence: CDR1 SGHTA, CDR2 FQGNSA. The V and J ends lost 5 bases and 2 bases respectively, with 16 bases between them. This CDR3 has 15 residues. CDR3 residues: CASSTRQRSPYEQYF. The CDR3 DNA reads as TGTGCCAGCAGCACACGACAGAGAAGCCCCTACGAGCAGTACTTC.

This chain uses TRBV5-1 with TRBJ2-1, with 7 bases lining up with TRBD1. The length of the CDR3 is 13 residues. Per germline, CDR1 SGHRS and CDR2 YFSETQ. V lost 1 base to trimming and J lost 7 bases; unmatched junction nucleotides: 2. The CDR3 loop reads CASSLTGENEQFF. Written as DNA, the CDR3 is TGCGCCAGCAGCTTGACAGGGGAGAATGAGCAGTTCTTC.

V usage is TRBV5-1 and J usage is TRBJ2-3; TRBD2 agrees at 9 bases. Germline lookup yields CDR1 SGHRS and CDR2 YFSETQ. V lost 7 bases, J lost 5 bases, and 11 bases stayed unmatched. The CDR3 consists of 15 residues. The CDR3 loop reads CASQSGTSFVDTQYF. DNA of the CDR3: TGCGCCAGCCAATCCGGGACTAGCTTTGTAGATACGCAGTATTTT.

The chain uses TRBV5-6 and TRBJ1-5; a weak D match, TRBD1 (6 bases). V lost 3 bases and J 3 bases, leaving 10 bases between the germline ends. Germline CDR1 reads SGHDT; CDR2 reads YYEEEE. The CDR3 consists of 14 residues. CDR3 in DNA: TGTGCCAGCAGCTGGGGGGGGCACAATCAGCCCCAGCATTTT. Translation: CASSWGGHNQPQHF.

This chain joins TRBV9 and TRBJ1-2; no firm D call. The germline CDR1 and CDR2 sequences are SGDLS and YYNGEE. Trimming shortened V by 4 bases and J by 1 base, and 14 bases separated the two germline ends. The CDR3 sequence is 15 residues long. This chain's CDR3 is CASSSTVDVNYGYTF. CDR3 coding DNA: TGTGCCAGCAGCTCCACAGTGGATGTTAACTATGGCTACACCTTC.

This clone is a singleton in its sample. At one end, the junction sequence differs from germline, possibly due to a read error. The sample holds other DNA sequences that translate to the same CDR3. The gene calls are TRBV6-5 and TRBJ2-2; D perhaps matches TRBD1 (5 bases). CDR3 size: 12 residues. The germline V gene has CDR1 MNHEY and CDR2 SVGAGI. The chain's CDR3 is CASRHTGRELFF. CDR3 DNA: TGCGCCAGCAGACACACAGGTCGGGAGCTGTTTTTT.

This clone was recorded once. This chain links TRBV29-1 with TRBJ2-1; D is ambiguous. The CDR3 is 12 residues long. Germline V gene data show CDR1 as SQVTM and CDR2 as ANQGSEA. V lost 1 base and J 5 bases, leaving 6 bases between the germline ends. The CDR3 region has the DNA TGCAGCGTTGAAGTGGCGGACAATGAGCAGTTCTTC. Its translation: CSVEVADNEQFF.

The J gene is TRBJ1-1, the V gene TRBV19, with 7 bases fitting TRBD1. Germline V gene data show CDR1 as LNHDA and CDR2 as SQIVND (reference sequence). The CDR3 totals 15 residues. V lost 9 bases, J lost 1 base, and 11 bases stayed unmatched. The CDR3 DNA sequence: TGTGCCAGCAACTACGCGGCAGGGGGGAACACTGAAGCTTTCTTT. This sequence encodes CASNYAAGGNTEAFF.

The chain couples TRBV2 to TRBJ1-2, with D perhaps TRBD1 (6 bases). V gave up 6 bases and J gave up 3 bases, with 14 bases separating them. The CDR3 runs to 14 residues. Per the germline V gene, CDR1 is SNHLY and CDR2 is FYNNEI. The CDR3 loop is CASRVGAKDYGYTF. The CDR3 nucleotides read TGTGCCAGCAGAGTGGGGGCAAAGGACTATGGCTACACCTTC.

The table lists this clone with a count of one. The chain is built from TRBV5-1 and TRBJ2-1; D unresolved. The CDR3 covers 14 residues. The germline V gene encodes CDR1 SGHRS and CDR2 YFSETQ. V lost 2 bases, J lost 4 bases, and 10 bases lay in between. The CDR3 nucleotides are TGCGCCAGCAGCTTAGAGAGTCTTTACAATGAGCAGTTCTTC. Its protein is CASSLESLYNEQFF.

In its sample, this clone was seen once. The rearrangement joins TRBV28 to TRBJ1-5; TRBD1 is a possible D gene (5 bases). Germline lookup yields CDR1 MDHEN and CDR2 SYDVKM. The CDR3 has 14 residues. V was clipped by 6 bases and J by 4 bases, with 13 bases between them. CDR3 coding DNA: TGTGCCAGCAGACCCGACAGATTTAATCAGCCCCAGCATTTT. Translating it yields CASRPDRFNQPQHF.

CDR3 nucleotides: TGTGCCTGGAGGGACCGACAGGGGGCCGCCTATGGCTACACCTTC. It specifies CAWRDRQGAAYGYTF. The chain uses TRBV30 and TRBJ1-2, with 10 nucleotides matching TRBD1. The CDR3 loop spans 15 amino acids. Trimming removed 3 bases from V and 4 bases from J; junction bases left unmatched: 8. Per the germline V gene, CDR1 is GTSNPN and CDR2 is SVGIG (reference sequence).

The rearrangement joins TRBV13 to TRBJ1-1, with TRBD1 matching over 10 bases. This CDR3 comprises 15 residues. V was pared by 1 base and J by 5 bases, with 4 bases of the junction left unmatched. The germline V gene encodes CDR1 PRHDT and CDR2 FYEKMQ (reference sequence). CDR3: CASSLVGQGTTEAFF. The CDR3 DNA sequence: TGTGCCAGCAGCTTAGTGGGACAGGGGACGACTGAAGCTTTCTTT.

The V call is TRBV29-1, the J call TRBJ1-1, with D unclear. Germline loops: CDR1 SQVTM, CDR2 ANQGSEA. Trimming stripped 3 bases from V and 0 bases from J, with 8 bases between. This CDR3 has 13 amino acids. CDR3 residues: CSVDGFMNTEAFF. CDR3 bases: TGCAGCGTTGACGGGTTTATGAACACTGAAGCTTTCTTT.

The V gene is TRBV4-1, the J gene TRBJ1-2; D uncertain. The germline V gene has CDR1 MGHRA and CDR2 YSYEKL. V lost 0 bases to trimming and J lost 5 bases, with 10 bases between them. This CDR3 is 14 amino acids long. CDR3 residues: CASSQDGTAYGYTF. In DNA, the CDR3 is TGCGCCAGCAGCCAAGATGGAACAGCTTATGGCTACACCTTC.

V and J are TRBV19 and TRBJ1-5, with D tentatively TRBD1 (6 bases). V dropped 3 bases and J dropped 0 bases, with 15 bases sitting between them. This CDR3 is 17 amino acids long. The germline gives CDR1 LNHDA, CDR2 SQIVND (reference sequence). This chain's CDR3 is CASSITGGRHSNQPQHF. CDR3 DNA: TGTGCCAGTAGTATCACGGGGGGCCGTCATAGCAATCAGCCCCAGCATTTT. The whole variable domain, remainder taken from reference TRBV19 and TRBJ1-5, is DGGITQSPKYLFRKEGQNVTLSCEQNLNHDAMYWYRQDPGQGLRLIYYSQIVNDFQKGDIAEGYSVSREKKESFPLTVTSAQKNPTAFYLCASSITGGRHSNQPQHFGDGTRLSIL.

The chain joins TRBV10-2 to TRBJ1-1; the D gene is possibly TRBD1 (6 bases). Germline V gene lookup returns CDR1 WSHSY and CDR2 SAAADI. The CDR3 is 12 residues long. The V end was cut by 4 bases, the J end by 12 bases, with 15 bases between. This CDR3 reads CASSVNRGMTFF. CDR3 DNA: TGCGCCAGCAGTGTTAATAGGGGGATGACTTTCTTT.

The genes are TRBV9 and TRBJ2-5; D might be TRBD1 (6 bases). Germline V gives CDR1 SGDLS, CDR2 YYNGEE. The CDR3 length is 13 residues. V dropped 4 bases and J dropped 3 bases, with 10 bases sitting between them. In DNA, the CDR3 is TGTGCCAGCAGCAGCGACAGGAAAGAGACCCAGTACTTC. Translated: CASSSDRKETQYF.

The chain couples TRBV7-6 to TRBJ1-4; D might be TRBD1 (5 bases). The germline V and J ends were trimmed by 1 base and 3 bases, with 15 bases remaining between them. Germline CDR1 is SGHVS and CDR2 is FNYEAQ. The CDR3 sequence is 17 residues long. CDR3 nucleotide sequence: TGTGCCAGCAGCTTAGTTGTGGGGCGCCGGGCTAATGAAAAACTGTTTTTT. Translated: CASSLVVGRRANEKLFF.

This clone was seen a handful of times. The chain is built from TRBV2 and TRBJ1-1; the match to TRBD1 covers 8 bases. Looked up from germline, CDR1 is SNHLY and CDR2 is FYNNEI. The junction had 12 bases not matched to a gene; V was cut back by 6 bases and J by 0 bases. CDR3 length: 17 residues. The CDR3 bases are TGTGCCAGCAGCGGGGACAGGAAAGGGTACATGAACACTGAAGCTTTCTTT. The encoded protein is CASSGDRKGYMNTEAFF.

V gene TRBV30 combines with J gene TRBJ1-2; D unresolved. Germline CDR1 GTSNPN, CDR2 SVGIG (reference sequence). V was cut by 1 base and J by 8 bases, with 20 bases left in between. CDR3 size: 15 residues. CDR3 in amino acids: CAWSERGRVLGGYTF. CDR3 nucleotide sequence: TGTGCCTGGAGTGAACGGGGTCGAGTGTTGGGCGGCTACACCTTC.